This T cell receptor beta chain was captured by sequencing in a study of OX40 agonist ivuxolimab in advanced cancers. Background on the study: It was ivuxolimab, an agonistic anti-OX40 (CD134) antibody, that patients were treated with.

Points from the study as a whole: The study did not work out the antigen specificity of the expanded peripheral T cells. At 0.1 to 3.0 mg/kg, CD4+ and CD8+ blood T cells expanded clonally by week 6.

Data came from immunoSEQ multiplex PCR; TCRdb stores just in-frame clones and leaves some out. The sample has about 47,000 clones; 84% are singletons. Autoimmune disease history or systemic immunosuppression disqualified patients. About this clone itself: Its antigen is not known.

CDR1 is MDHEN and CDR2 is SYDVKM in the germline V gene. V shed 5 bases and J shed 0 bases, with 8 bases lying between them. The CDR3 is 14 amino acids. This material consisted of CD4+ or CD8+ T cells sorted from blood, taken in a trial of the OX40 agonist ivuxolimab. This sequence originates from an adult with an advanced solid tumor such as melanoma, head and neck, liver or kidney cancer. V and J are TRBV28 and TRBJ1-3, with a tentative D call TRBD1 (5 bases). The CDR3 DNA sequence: TGTGCCAGCAGTGCCGACAGCTCTGGAAACACCATATATTTT. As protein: CASSADSSGNTIYF.